Each of the 20 T cell receptor beta chains below was sequenced from the same sample in a study of T cell responses to AZD1222 COVID-19 vaccine. Some clones are missing from TCRdb's copy, which holds only in-frame ones; the method was immunoSEQ multiplex PCR. The sample carries roughly 150,000 clones, 75% to 90% recorded once. The input for sequencing was peripheral blood, taken 28 days after the second AZD1222 dose. These receptors all come from an adult who received the AZD1222 COVID-19 vaccine.

This chain links TRBV9 with TRBJ1-2, with D perhaps matching TRBD1 (6 bases). CDR3 length equals 13 residues. The V gene's germline CDR1 is SGDLS and CDR2 YYNGEE. Trimming left V 3 bases short and J 8 bases short, with 14 bases between. As DNA, the CDR3 is TGTGCCAGCAGCGCCCGGACAGCCGAAGGCTACACCTTC. Its translation: CASSARTAEGYTF.

The count of this clone is one. V gene TRBV2 combines with J gene TRBJ2-7; TRBD2 matches at 10 bases. Germline values: CDR1 SNHLY, CDR2 FYNNEI. J gave up 4 bases and V 7 bases, and 13 bases lay outside the gene matches. There are 16 residues in the CDR3. The CDR3 DNA reads as TGTGCCAGCACGAAGGTTCGAGCGGGAGGGAATTACGAGCAGTACTTC. This codes for CASTKVRAGGNYEQYF.

This chain connects TRBV9 to TRBJ1-5; D is uncertain. The CDR3 is 13 amino acids. From germline, CDR1 is SGDLS and CDR2 YYNGEE. V shed 4 bases and J shed 4 bases, with 9 bases lying between them. The CDR3 reads CASSNGLNQPQHF. The CDR3 coding sequence is TGTGCCAGCAGCAATGGACTTAATCAGCCCCAGCATTTT. The full variable domain, its missing parts supplied by reference TRBV9 and TRBJ1-5, is DSGVTQTPKHLITATGQRVTLRCSPRSGDLSVYWYQQSLDQGLQFLIQYYNGEERAKGNILERFSAQQFPDLHSELNLSSLELGDSALYFCASSNGLNQPQHFGDGTRLSIL.

The chain couples TRBV5-4 to TRBJ2-5; 9 bases are shared with TRBD2. V lost 4 bases, J lost 2 bases, and 6 bases stayed unmatched. The CDR3 runs to 15 residues. The germline V gene has CDR1 SGHNT and CDR2 YYREEE (reference sequence). The CDR3 coding sequence is TGTGCCAGCAGCCCCCGACTAGCGGAGCAAGAGACCCAGTACTTC. It is translated as CASSPRLAEQETQYF.

In this sample, this clone turned up a few times. The V gene is TRBV7-9, the J gene TRBJ1-1, with D possibly TRBD1 on 5 matching bases. V lost 1 base, J lost 1 base, and 19 bases lay in between. CDR1 SEHNR and CDR2 FQNEAQ come from the germline V gene (reference sequence). This CDR3 contains 18 residues. This CDR3 reads CASSLGGGISRANTEAFF. DNA for the CDR3: TGTGCCAGCAGCTTAGGTGGGGGTATCTCAAGGGCGAACACTGAAGCTTTCTTT.

The V gene is TRBV5-8, the J gene TRBJ2-1; D perhaps matches TRBD1 (6 bases). The germline CDR1 and CDR2 sequences are SGHTS and YDEGEE. The CDR3 covers 15 residues. V was trimmed by 1 base and J by 0 bases, leaving 8 bases between them. Here the CDR3 reads CASSLLQGSYNEQFF. DNA of the CDR3: TGTGCCAGCAGCTTGTTACAGGGCTCCTACAATGAGCAGTTCTTC.

The chain combines TRBV11-2 with TRBJ1-2; 9 bases line up with TRBD1. The CDR3 is made up of 13 amino acids. V lost 7 bases to trimming and J lost 13 bases; unmatched junction nucleotides: 13. Germline values: CDR1 SGHAT, CDR2 FQNNGV. The CDR3 nucleotides read TGTGCCAGCACCATTACCCCGGGACAGGGAAGCACCTTC. This encodes CASTITPGQGSTF.

This chain connects TRBV28 to TRBJ2-2; D is possibly TRBD2 (6 bases). Germline CDR1 is MDHEN and CDR2 is SYDVKM. V was pared by 5 bases and J by 4 bases, with 11 bases between. The CDR3 totals 14 residues. Here the CDR3 reads CASSPMGGTGELFF. The CDR3 DNA reads TGTGCCAGCAGTCCCATGGGGGGCACCGGGGAGCTGTTTTTT.

This clone came up once. The V call is TRBV5-1, the J call TRBJ2-7; TRBD1 aligns across 9 bases. Looked up from germline, CDR1 is SGHRS and CDR2 is YFSETQ. The CDR3 covers 16 residues. V shed 1 base and J 6 bases; nucleotides not matched to a gene: 11. In DNA, the CDR3 is TGCGCCAGCAGCTTGTTGCCGGACAGGGGATTGTCCGAGCAGTACTTC. As protein: CASSLLPDRGLSEQYF.

This clone was detected a few times. The chain couples TRBV5-4 to TRBJ2-1, with D perhaps TRBD2 (6 bases). The V and J ends lost 2 bases and 12 bases respectively, with 21 bases between them. The V gene's germline CDR1 is SGHNT and CDR2 YYREEE (reference sequence). The CDR3 is 15 amino acids. CDR3 DNA: TGTGCCAGCAGCTTTGGTAGCGGATCGGTTGGCGCGCAGTTCTTC. Translating it yields CASSFGSGSVGAQFF.

As to this clone: Other DNA variants within this sample encode the same CDR3. The chain combines TRBV24-1 with TRBJ2-2, with 10 bases matching TRBD2. Germline CDR1 and CDR2: KGHDR and SFDVKD. This CDR3 contains 14 residues. V dropped 9 bases and J dropped 6; count of bases not matched to a gene: 6. CDR3 sequence: CATRGLAGAGELFF. Here the CDR3 DNA reads TGTGCCACCCGGGGCCTAGCGGGAGCCGGGGAGCTGTTTTTT.

This clone showed up just a few times. The chain employs TRBV29-1 and TRBJ2-7; 8 positions agree with TRBD1. Germline CDR1 SQVTM, CDR2 ANQGSEA. The V segment lost 6 bases and the J segment 6 bases; nucleotides outside the gene matches: 7. This CDR3 region has 12 residues. DNA for the CDR3: TGCAGCGTCGGGAATACAGGGGGCGAGCAGTACTTC. Protein: CSVGNTGGEQYF.

This clone was seen a single time. The chain combines TRBV27 with TRBJ1-6; 11 bases fit TRBD1. The CDR3 is 18 residues long. V gave up 5 bases and J gave up 8 bases; unmatched junction bases: 14. CDR1 is MNHEY, CDR2 SMNVEV, per germline (reference sequence). CDR3 residues: CASSRSTRDRGWYSPLHF. DNA of the CDR3: TGTGCCAGCAGTCGATCGACCCGGGACAGGGGGTGGTATTCACCCCTCCACTTT.

V gene TRBV19 combines with J gene TRBJ2-2, with 10 bases aligning to TRBD2. Trimming at V came to 2 bases and at J to 9 bases, leaving 9 bases not matched to a gene. The CDR3 has 16 amino acids. Germline-derived CDR1 and CDR2 are LNHDA and SQIVND (reference sequence). This chain's CDR3 is CASSISSGRARRELFF. CDR3 coding DNA: TGTGCCAGTAGTATATCCAGCGGGAGGGCCCGACGGGAGCTGTTTTTT.

The CDR3 nucleotides are TGTGCCAGCACCGGCACTCCCGCCCCCAATGAGCAGTTCTTC. It codes for CASTGTPAPNEQFF. The gene calls are TRBV9 and TRBJ2-1, with D hard to call. Germline CDR1 SGDLS, CDR2 YYNGEE. CDR3 length equals 14 residues. V shed 6 bases and J shed 6 bases, with 16 bases lying between them.

V gene TRBV9 combines with J gene TRBJ1-6; 8 nucleotides agree with TRBD1. The CDR3 runs 16 residues. The trim removed 4 bases at V and 4 bases at J, leaving 7 bases unmatched. Germline CDR1 is SGDLS and CDR2 is YYNGEE. The CDR3 reads CASSTGQGLYNSPLHF. The CDR3, as DNA: TGTGCCAGCAGCACAGGACAGGGTCTGTATAATTCACCCCTCCACTTT.

V and J are TRBV29-1 and TRBJ1-2, with D possibly TRBD1 on 6 matching bases. The CDR3 consists of 12 residues. V lost 7 bases and J lost 1, with 10 bases in between. The germline V gene encodes CDR1 SQVTM and CDR2 ANQGSEA. The CDR3 is CSGRTVNYGYTF. CDR3 nucleotide sequence: TGCAGCGGAAGGACAGTTAACTATGGCTACACCTTC.

The V gene is TRBV21-1, the J gene TRBJ2-7; the D segment call TRBD1 is taken from the table without a DNA check. TRBV21-1 is designated a pseudogene. The CDR3 has 11 residues. DNA for the CDR3: TGTGCCAGCGGGCCAACACAAGAGCAGTACTTC. Translation: CASGPTQEQYF.

This clone was seen just once. The chain has TRBV6-1 and TRBJ2-2; unclear D gene. The CDR3 consists of 14 residues. The germline gives CDR1 MNHNS, CDR2 SASEGT. The germline V and J ends were trimmed by 2 bases and 5 bases, with 9 bases remaining between them. CDR3 nucleotides: TGTGCCAGCAGTGAATGGCAGTGGACCGGGGAGCTGTTTTTT. As protein: CASSEWQWTGELFF.

The chain uses TRBV28 and TRBJ1-1; D is uncertain. This CDR3 contains 14 residues. Germline CDR1 MDHEN, CDR2 SYDVKM. Trimming pared 1 base from V and 1 base from J, leaving 7 bases between. In nucleotides, the CDR3 is TGTGCCAGCAGTTTATCGACCCGGAACACTGAAGCTTTCTTT. Its protein is CASSLSTRNTEAFF.